Below, one TCR beta chain is given with its context. Its antigen remains unknown. Germline V CDR1 and CDR2: MDHEN, SYDVKM. Trimming pared 5 bases from V and 6 bases from J, leaving 16 bases between. The CDR3 is 14 amino acids. The data were taken from a study of shared clonotypes between healthy human individuals. Broader study findings: Some naive CD4 clonotypes, 4% to 6%, turned up in common across four donors.

Generated by immunoSEQ multiplex PCR, the TCRdb table keeps only in-frame clones and is missing some. The table has a few million clones, roughly 92% seen once; the top ten hold about 0.41%. This chain uses TRBV28 with TRBJ1-1; D remains ambiguous. This TCR was sampled from a man younger than 35 in good health. Some clones in this sample may be carry-over from other donors' samples. Sequencing was done on a sample of naive CD4+ T cells from PBMCs. Subset reported: CD45RA+ positively selected. The CDR3 region is CASSTQPGTSEAFF. The CDR3 DNA sequence: TGTGCCAGCAGTACCCAACCGGGAACCTCTGAAGCTTTCTTT.